The source of this TCR beta chain is a study of blood T cell repertoires in COVID-19. Overall study context: Specimens from acute and convalescent COVID-19 originated in the United States, Italy and Spain. Sources were T cells, B-cell-depleted T cells, or PBMCs; the material itself was cDNA or gDNA.

Original handling: Using reference gene primer amplification, nucleated cell counts were estimated. Assay used: immunoSEQ multiplex PCR; TCRdb lists only in-frame clones, some missing. V, J and clone size are taken as reported in that table, and D and trimming were inferred from the DNA itself. The table records around 220,000 clones, 70% to 90% of them present only once. Participants spanned ages about 18 to 100 years and resided in 24 US areas. Germline CDR1 and CDR2: SGDLS and YYNGEE. Trimming pared 4 bases from V and 7 bases from J, leaving 9 bases between. The CDR3 length is 13 residues. The V call is TRBV9, the J call TRBJ1-6, with D tentatively TRBD1 (6 bases). The material sequenced was PBMCs or T cells enriched from blood (not recorded which). This sequence was found in a woman between 45 and 60 years old with acute COVID-19. The CDR3, as DNA: TGTGCCAGCAGCCGACAGGACAATTCACCCCTCCACTTT. Its protein product is CASSRQDNSPLHF. The whole variable domain, remainder taken from reference TRBV9 and TRBJ1-6, is DSGVTQTPKHLITATGQRVTLRCSPRSGDLSVYWYQQSLDQGLQFLIQYYNGEERAKGNILERFSAQQFPDLHSELNLSSLELGDSALYFCASSRQDNSPLHFGNGTRLTVT.